Below, one T cell receptor beta chain is given with its context. Antigen specificity is unknown. The data are from a study of cytomegalovirus exposure and HLA in healthy donors. Regarding the study as a whole: High specificity and sensitivity for cytomegalovirus status were reported for the classifier. Testing in vitro showed a few CMV-associated chains specific for CMV antigens. In a later analysis, HLA-associated beta chains showed higher expansion and lower generation probabilities than comparable chains.

V lost 5 bases, J lost 10 bases, and 14 bases stayed unmatched. Germline lookup yields CDR1 SGHVS and CDR2 FNYEAQ. The CDR3 totals 15 residues. A multiplex PCR was run with 60 Vbeta primers and 13 Jbeta primers. TCRdb keeps only in-frame clones here, not all; method: immunoSEQ multiplex PCR. The sample has over 70,000 clones, around 70% seen once; the top ten hold 7.6%. The sequence was collected from a man in his forties in good health and CMV-seropositive. The chain links TRBV7-6 to TRBJ2-1; 7 nucleotides align to TRBD1. Sequenced material: PBMCs. The CDR3: CASSGKQGHSAEQFF. The CDR3 DNA follows: TGTGCCAGCAGCGGAAAACAGGGGCATAGCGCCGAGCAGTTCTTC.